This T cell receptor beta chain is from a study of cytomegalovirus exposure and HLA in healthy donors. Overall study results and limits: For TCR beta chains, V- and J-gene trimming was later linked to a missense DCLRE1C variant. In a later analysis, at a false discovery rate of 0.05, 15,000 to 20,000 TCR beta sequences matched HLA alleles.

CDR3 length equals 15 residues. Germline V gene sequence: CDR1 SQVTM, CDR2 ANQGSEA. Trimming cost V 2 bases and J 0 bases, with 12 bases left between them. Both 60 Vbeta primers and 13 Jbeta primers went into the PCR. Measured with immunoSEQ multiplex PCR; TCRdb has only the in-frame clones, and not every one. The sample comprises 150,000 to 200,000 clones, just over 75% of which are singletons, and 1.9% rests with the top ten. To note about this clone: Its target is unknown.

Sequenced material: PBMCs. The source is a man aged 25 to 40 in good health and CMV-seronegative. V and J are TRBV29-1 and TRBJ2-3, with TRBD2 as a possible D gene (5 bases). CDR3 nucleotides: TGCAGCGTTGAACCCGGGGAAGGGAGCACAGATACGCAGTATTTT. As protein: CSVEPGEGSTDTQYF.